The subject of this entry is one T cell receptor (beta chain). Its antigen is unknown. Here immunoSEQ multiplex PCR was the method, and the copy in TCRdb shows in-frame clones only, minus some. Among around 2.5 million clones listed, approximately 94% were seen once. This sample is drawn from a study of shared clonotypes between healthy human individuals. Study-wide points: Memory subsets had estimated richness that was generally smaller than that of naive subsets.

The sequence derives from a man aged 18 to 30 in good health. Some clones in this sample may be carry-over from other donors' samples. Sequenced material: naive CD4+ T cells from PBMCs. As for subset: CD45RA+ positively selected.

CDR3 sequence: CASGMYRVPRGVGETQYF. The DNA for the CDR3 is TGTGCCAGCGGAATGTACCGGGTTCCGAGGGGAGTAGGGGAGACCCAGTACTTC. This chain uses TRBV2 with TRBJ2-5; D is tentatively TRBD1 or TRBD2 (5 bases each). This CDR3 comprises 18 residues. V shed 8 bases and J shed 5 bases, with 30 bases lying between them. Germline V gives CDR1 SNHLY, CDR2 FYNNEI.